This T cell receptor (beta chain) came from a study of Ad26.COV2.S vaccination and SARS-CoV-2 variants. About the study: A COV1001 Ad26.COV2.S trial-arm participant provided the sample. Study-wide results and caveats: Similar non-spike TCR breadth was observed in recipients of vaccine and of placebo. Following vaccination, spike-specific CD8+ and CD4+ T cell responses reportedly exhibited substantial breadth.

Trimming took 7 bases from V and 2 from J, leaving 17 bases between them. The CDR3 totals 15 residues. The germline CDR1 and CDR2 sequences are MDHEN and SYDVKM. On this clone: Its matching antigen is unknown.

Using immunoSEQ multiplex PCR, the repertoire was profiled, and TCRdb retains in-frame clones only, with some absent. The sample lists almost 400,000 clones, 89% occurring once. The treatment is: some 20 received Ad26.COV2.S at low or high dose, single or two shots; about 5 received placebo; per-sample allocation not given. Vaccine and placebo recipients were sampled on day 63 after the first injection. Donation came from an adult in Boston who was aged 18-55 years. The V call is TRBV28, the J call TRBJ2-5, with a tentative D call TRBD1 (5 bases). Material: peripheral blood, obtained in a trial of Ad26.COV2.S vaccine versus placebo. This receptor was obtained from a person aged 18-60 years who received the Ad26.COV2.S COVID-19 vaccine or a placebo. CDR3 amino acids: CASKDRQRKQETQYF. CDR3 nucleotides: TGTGCCAGCAAAGATAGACAGCGAAAACAAGAGACCCAGTACTTC. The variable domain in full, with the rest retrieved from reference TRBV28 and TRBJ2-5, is DVKVTQSSRYLVKRTGEKVFLECVQDMDHENMFWYRQDPGLGLRLIYFSYDVKMKEKGDIPEGYSVSREKKERFSLILESASTNQTSMYLCASKDRQRKQETQYFGPGTRLLVL.